This T cell receptor (beta chain) emerged from a study of blood T cells in healthy people across ages. Study results and caveats: No one knew whether donors had CMV, which possibly confounded expanded clonotype changes. Conclusively comparing naive with antigen-experienced cells was impossible with unsorted PBMCs.

Every sample yielded at least 6 million isolated PBMCs. Using a J-beta primer mix together with a sample-barcoded 5' primer, a second PCR was run for roughly 6 to 11 cycles. Every cDNA was tagged by a template-switch adaptor with 12 random nucleotides. A single record per CDR3 protein comes from TCRdb applying MiXCR to the 5' RACE reads. This sample has about 1.4 million distinct CDR3 sequences; around 59% occur once, and the top ten carry more than 6%. Looked up from germline, CDR1 is PRHDT and CDR2 is FYEKMQ (reference sequence). The V and J ends lost 5 bases and 1 base, in that order; junction bases with no gene match: 5. The CDR3 consists of 16 residues. A word on this clonotype: No antigen is known for it.

This sequence was found in a man between 18 and 29 years old in good health. The sequenced material came from blood. The chain combines TRBV13 with TRBJ2-1, with 10 bases identical to TRBD2. In DNA, the CDR3 is TGTGCCAGCAGCGACGGACTAGCGGTTTCCTACAATGAGCAGTTCTTC. Translating gives CASSDGLAVSYNEQFF.